A single TCR beta chain is shown here with its context. The antigen it binds to is not known. Base qualities are not at hand, and no much larger clone is one base apart. The sample carries other DNA sequences with the same CDR3. This specimen belongs to a study of cytomegalovirus exposure and HLA in healthy donors (dated by TCRdb to about 2017). With regard to the full study: An earlier analysis of some 500 of the donors reported more than 250 Gb of sequence data and some 120 million unique TCR beta sequences from about 180 million T cells. Several DR-DQ haplotypes were handled as single units for association and clustering, since linkage in the cohort was strong. Alongside the repertoire data, information on donor age, sex, ethnicity and CMV serostatus was compiled. Besides the first cohort of roughly 640 subjects, a separate validation cohort made up of some 110 different subjects was used. Of the roughly 390 genotyped donors, 80% to 90% were placed in the genetic ancestry cluster associated with self-reported Caucasian donors. The number of donors typed differed by locus, with 629-630 for A, B, C, DRB1 and DQB1, 522 for DQA1, over 600 for DPA1, and about 450 for DPB1. To decide whether each TCR beta V gene segment behaved as functional or pseudogenic, an earlier analysis of 587 of the donors relied on high-throughput TCR beta sequencing. Class I and class II HLA loci were covered by the typing at four-digit resolution. Among 398 genotyped donors of the cohort, an average of around 220,000 unique TCR beta nucleotide sequences was sequenced per donor, of which 15% to 20% were non-productive. Genome-wide SNP genotypes for about 65% of the roughly 700 donors were used in a later genetic analysis, which treated that subset as a discovery cohort. The aim of the study was to test whether cataloging public T cell receptors could identify signatures of past pathogen exposure. To study patterns of TCR occurrence, a later analysis re-analyzed previously published TCR beta repertoires from 550 to 800 donors and added high-resolution HLA genotyping. All discovery cohort repertoires had been generated using a single sequencing platform. High-throughput TCR immunosequencing, statistical association of individual TCRs with disease status, and machine learning were combined to predict cytomegalovirus infection status. The study profiled the T cell repertoires of hundreds of subjects by immunosequencing and related them to cytomegalovirus serostatus. In the later analysis, no new phenotypic data were used to find candidate immune exposures; instead, reliance was placed on TCR beta sequences and their occurrence across donors. An early release covering roughly 600 HLA-typed donors comprised about 300 gigabases of sequencing data and tens of millions of unique TCR sequences. Study-wide findings and limitations: Because the 87-base-pair reads could not distinguish some IMGT-functional V segments, including TRBV6-2 and TRBV6-3, those segments were excluded. Strong co-occurrence of HLA alleles, especially DR and DQ, made assigning TCR associations to individual alleles difficult. In a later analysis, TCR association rates were found to vary across HLA loci, with the most associated TCRs seen for DRB1 alleles and the fewest for HLA-C alleles. The presence/absence analyses assumed that sequencing depth was roughly uniform across donors, and that assumption may not be true. Linkage disequilibrium might explain the correlated functional status among segregating V segments, but an unknown experimental factor could not be excluded. A further reported finding was that TCR beta sequences accurately predicted the HLA-A and HLA-B alleles for most subjects in the first cohort. Most TCR sequences were observed very rarely across donors, whereas some public TCRs were present in many individuals. A few of the identified cytomegalovirus-associated TCR beta chains were confirmed in vitro to be specific for cytomegalovirus antigens. The study listed over 150 TCR beta chains as associated with cytomegalovirus. Because some donors lacked HLA typing at each locus, the association tests relied only on the typed subset. The classifier was reported to diagnose cytomegalovirus status with high specificity and sensitivity in both the original and validation cohorts. In this cohort, only TCR beta chains were sequenced, and detectable features were limited by the absence of alpha or paired-chain data. A later analysis associated 16,951 TCR beta sequences with specific HLA alleles at a false discovery rate of 0.05. In a later analysis, HLA-associated TCR beta chains showed more clonal expansion and lower generation probabilities than non-associated chains that were equally common. A group of highly shared sequence variants was considered likely to be a technical artifact of the sequencing pipeline. Several of the top co-occurrence clusters appeared to be linked to parvovirus B19, influenza, CMV and Epstein-Barr virus, according to a later analysis. Most CMV-associated TCR beta chains appeared to be HLA-restricted in a later analysis, and the HLA associations seemed to be driven largely by CMV exposure. For the cohort, immune exposure information was limited to CMV serostatus. In a later genetic analysis, fewer N-insertions in productive TCRs were reported among donors in an Asian-associated ancestry cluster than the roughly 700-donor mean. Roughly 17 rarely observed V segments, including chromosome 9 orphons, were excluded from the earlier analysis of some 590 of the donors because counts were too low. The authors suggested that the approach could potentially be generalized to other disease states and immunological phenotypes. V-gene and J-gene trimming of TCR beta chains was associated with a missense DCLRE1C variant in a later genetic analysis, and the association was replicated in an independent cohort. An earlier analysis of around 600 of the donors showed that most TCR beta V segments appeared in productive rearrangements either about 87% or about 30% of the time, which broadly matched IMGT annotations.

The cohort consisted of more than 650 healthy bone marrow donors. All cohort members were sampled while nominally healthy, although unrecorded immune exposures were likely present. The donor tested CMV seronegative, placing the donor among the roughly 340 seronegative members of the cohort. A peripheral blood sample was collected from each donor, and TCR beta sequencing was performed on peripheral blood mononuclear cells. Genomic DNA extraction from the blood cell samples was performed with the Qiagen DNeasy Blood Extraction Kit. Receptor libraries were prepared by the immunoSEQ multiplex PCR assay. For the multiplex PCR, a mixture combining 60 forward primers for TCR Vbeta segments and 13 reverse primers for TCR Jbeta segments was used. Amplification of the CDR3 region of rearranged TCR beta genes was performed with a multiplex PCR assay on genomic DNA. The Illumina HiSeq System was used to sequence the amplified TCR beta libraries as 87-base-pair reads. The study's processing was this. Across the 666 repertoires, a later analysis counted 78 million or so unique TCR beta chains, some 11 million of which were shared by at least two donors. A nearest-neighbor algorithm error-corrected the raw reads and collapsed the reads into unique sequences, merging closely related sequences to remove PCR and sequencing errors. V, D and J gene segments were assigned by aligning CDR3 sequences to IMGT reference sequences. Each retained sequence needed at least a six-nucleotide match to both a V gene segment and a J gene segment. Rearrangements were classified as productive when the CDR3 lacked stop codons and remained in frame with V and J, and all other rearrangements were classified as non-productive. Following IMGT convention, CDR3 was defined as the stretch from the second conserved V-encoded cysteine to the conserved J-encoded phenylalanine. The earlier analysis of 500 to 600 of the donors excluded sequences that lacked an unambiguous match to a single V gene segment. In an earlier analysis of 587 of the donors, V segments were called functional above 56.7% productive rearrangements and were called segregating when the between-donor standard deviation exceeded 5%. A statistical classification framework was built for diagnosing cytomegalovirus status from the catalog of TCR beta chain sequences. In a later analysis, TCR nucleotide sequences were compared against IMGT/GENE-DB human TR gene sequences so that V and J genes could be assigned. A later analysis assigned CDR3 sequences and most-parsimonious VDJ recombination scenarios with the TCRdist pipeline. A later analysis defined each TCR beta chain by its CDR3 amino acid sequence plus V-gene family, and excluded reads lacking a unique V-gene family. To address suspected cross-contamination and a sequencing artifact, a later analysis removed 592 highly shared, low-generation-probability nucleotide sequences. In a later analysis, a clonal expansion index for each public chain was calculated from normalized within-repertoire ranks of inferred template counts. In a later analysis, generation probabilities were computed using a VDJ recombination model fitted to out-of-frame rearrangements, and the results were checked against IGoR. A later analysis scored TCR-TCR, TCR-HLA and TCR-CMV co-occurrence with hypergeometric tests, applying a repertoire-size bias correction to TCR pairs. False discovery rates were estimated in a later analysis by permuting HLA or CMV assignments 20 times. In a later analysis, co-occurring TCRs were grouped using DBSCAN, with TCRdist sequence similarity added in when clustering inside HLA-allele-positive subsets. For co-occurrence clustering, repertoires with fewer than 30,000 or more than 120,000 public chains were excluded, along with roughly 5 repertoires with anomalous nucleotide sharing. TCRdb's version of the immuneACCESS table is confined to in-frame rearrangements and falls short of the full clone set. An unresolved V gene accounts for under half of the shortfall where checked; the remainder is of unknown origin. The V and J calls and clone size come from that table; D and trimming were worked out from the DNA. The sample contains 150,000 to 200,000 clones, approximately 80% of them found a single time. The ten largest clones capture 2.5% to 3% of the sample.

Trimming accounts for 2 bases at V and 7 bases at J, while the number of junction bases matched to no gene is 6. The CDR3 holds 15 amino acids from the cysteine to the phenylalanine. The kept DNA is CDR3 alone, 45 bases in frame from the first base. The germline V gene specifies SGHRS as CDR1 and YFSETQ as CDR2. The clonotype originates from a female donor in good health and CMV-seronegative. The sequence joins TRBV5-1 to TRBJ2-2, and TRBD1 matches 9 of the central bases. Material for sequencing was PBMCs. CDR3 reads: CASSLVQGAVGELFF. DNA sequence: TGCGCCAGCAGCTTAGTACAGGGGGCGGTCGGGGAGCTGTTTTTT.